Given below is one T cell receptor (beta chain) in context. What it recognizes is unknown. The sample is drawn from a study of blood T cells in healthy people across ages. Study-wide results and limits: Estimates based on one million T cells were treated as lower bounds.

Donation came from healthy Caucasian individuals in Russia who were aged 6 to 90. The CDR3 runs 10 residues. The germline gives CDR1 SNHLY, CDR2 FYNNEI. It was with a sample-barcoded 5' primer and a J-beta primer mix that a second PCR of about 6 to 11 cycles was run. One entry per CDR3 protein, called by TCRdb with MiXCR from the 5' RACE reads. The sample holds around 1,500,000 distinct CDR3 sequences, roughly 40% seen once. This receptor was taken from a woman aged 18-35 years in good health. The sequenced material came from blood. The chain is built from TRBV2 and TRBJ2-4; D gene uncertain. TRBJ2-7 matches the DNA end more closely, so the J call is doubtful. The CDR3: CASAAYEQYF. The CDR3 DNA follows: TGTGCCAGCGCGGCCTACGAGCAGTACTTC.